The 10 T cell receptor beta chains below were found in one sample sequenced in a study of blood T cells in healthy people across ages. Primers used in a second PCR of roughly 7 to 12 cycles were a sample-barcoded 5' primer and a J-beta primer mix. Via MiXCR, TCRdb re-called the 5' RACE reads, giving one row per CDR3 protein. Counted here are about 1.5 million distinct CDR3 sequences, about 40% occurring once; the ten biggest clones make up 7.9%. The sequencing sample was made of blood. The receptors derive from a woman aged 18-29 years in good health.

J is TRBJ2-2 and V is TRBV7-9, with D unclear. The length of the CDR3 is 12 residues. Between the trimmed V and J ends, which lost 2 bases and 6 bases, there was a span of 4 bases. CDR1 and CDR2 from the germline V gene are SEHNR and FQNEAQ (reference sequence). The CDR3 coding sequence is TGTGCCAGCAGCTTAATGTCCGGGGAGCTGTTTTTT. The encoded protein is CASSLMSGELFF.

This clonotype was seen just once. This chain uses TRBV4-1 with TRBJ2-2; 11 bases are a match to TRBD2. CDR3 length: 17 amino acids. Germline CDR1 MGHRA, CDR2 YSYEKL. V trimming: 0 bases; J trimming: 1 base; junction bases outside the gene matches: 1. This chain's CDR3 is CASSQDTSGRNTGELFF. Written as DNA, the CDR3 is TGCGCCAGCAGCCAAGATACTAGCGGGAGGAACACCGGGGAGCTGTTTTTT.

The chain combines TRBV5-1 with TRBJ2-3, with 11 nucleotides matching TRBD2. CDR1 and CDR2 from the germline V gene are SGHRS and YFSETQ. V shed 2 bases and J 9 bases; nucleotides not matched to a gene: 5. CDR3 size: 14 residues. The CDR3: CASSFILAGGTQYF. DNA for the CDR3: TGCGCCAGCAGCTTCATATTAGCGGGAGGGACGCAGTATTTT.

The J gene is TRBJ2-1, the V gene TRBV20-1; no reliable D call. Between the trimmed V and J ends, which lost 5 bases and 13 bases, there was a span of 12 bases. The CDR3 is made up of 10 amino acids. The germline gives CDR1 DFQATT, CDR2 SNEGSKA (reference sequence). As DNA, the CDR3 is TGCAGTGCTGGTCGAGAGACCCAGTTCTTC. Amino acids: CSAGRETQFF.

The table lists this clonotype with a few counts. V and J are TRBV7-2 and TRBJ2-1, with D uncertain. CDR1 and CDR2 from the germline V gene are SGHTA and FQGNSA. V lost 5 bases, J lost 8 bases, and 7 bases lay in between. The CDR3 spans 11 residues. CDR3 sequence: CASSVSDEQFF. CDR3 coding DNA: TGTGCCAGCAGCGTAAGTGATGAGCAGTTCTTC.

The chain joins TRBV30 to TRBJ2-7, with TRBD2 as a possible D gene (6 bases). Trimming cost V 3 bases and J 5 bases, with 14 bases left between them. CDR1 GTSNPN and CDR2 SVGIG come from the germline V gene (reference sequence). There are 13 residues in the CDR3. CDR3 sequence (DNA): TGTGCCTGGAGCCGTTTGGGGGGTAACGAGCAGTACTTC. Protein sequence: CAWSRLGGNEQYF.

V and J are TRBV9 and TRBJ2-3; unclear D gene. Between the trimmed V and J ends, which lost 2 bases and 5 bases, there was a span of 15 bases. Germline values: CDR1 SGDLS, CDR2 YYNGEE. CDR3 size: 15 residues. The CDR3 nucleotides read TGTGCCAGCAGCGTGACTTCGAAAGAGGTAGATACGCAGTATTTT. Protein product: CASSVTSKEVDTQYF. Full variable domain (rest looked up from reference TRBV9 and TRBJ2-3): DSGVTQTPKHLITATGQRVTLRCSPRSGDLSVYWYQQSLDQGLQFLIQYYNGEERAKGNILERFSAQQFPDLHSELNLSSLELGDSALYFCASSVTSKEVDTQYFGPGTRLTVL.

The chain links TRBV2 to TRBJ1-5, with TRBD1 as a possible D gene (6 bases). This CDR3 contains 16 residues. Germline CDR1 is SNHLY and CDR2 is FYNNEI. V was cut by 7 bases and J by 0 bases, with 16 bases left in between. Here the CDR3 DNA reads TGTGCCAGCACCGGGACATCGACCTCTAGCAATCAGCCCCAGCATTTT. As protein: CASTGTSTSSNQPQHF.

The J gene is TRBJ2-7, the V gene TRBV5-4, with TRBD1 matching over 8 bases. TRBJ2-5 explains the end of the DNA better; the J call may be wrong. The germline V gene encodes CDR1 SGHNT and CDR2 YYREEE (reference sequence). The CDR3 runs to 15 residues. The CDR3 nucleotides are TGTGCCAGCAGCCCGCCGGACAGGGAGAGAGGGACCCAGTACTTC. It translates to CASSPPDRERGTQYF.

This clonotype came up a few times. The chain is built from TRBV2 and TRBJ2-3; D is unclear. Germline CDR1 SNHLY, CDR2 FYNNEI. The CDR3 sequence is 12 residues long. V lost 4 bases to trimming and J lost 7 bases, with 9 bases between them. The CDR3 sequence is CASSAAVNTQYF. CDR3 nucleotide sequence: TGTGCCAGCAGTGCCGCAGTAAATACGCAGTATTTT.